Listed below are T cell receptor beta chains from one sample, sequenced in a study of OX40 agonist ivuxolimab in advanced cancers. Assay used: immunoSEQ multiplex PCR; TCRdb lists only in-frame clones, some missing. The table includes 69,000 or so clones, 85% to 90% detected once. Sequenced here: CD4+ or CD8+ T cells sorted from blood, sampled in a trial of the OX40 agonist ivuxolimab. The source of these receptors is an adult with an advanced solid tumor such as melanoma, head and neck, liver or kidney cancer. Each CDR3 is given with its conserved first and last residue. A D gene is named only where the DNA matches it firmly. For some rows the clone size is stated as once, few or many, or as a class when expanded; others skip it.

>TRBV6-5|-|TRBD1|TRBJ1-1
CASSYLQGARTEAFF
TGTGCCAGCAGTTACTTACAGGGGGCAAGGACTGAAGCTTTCTTT
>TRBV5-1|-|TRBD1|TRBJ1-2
CASSLGQGAESYGYTF
TGCGCCAGCAGCTTGGGACAGGGGGCAGAGAGCTATGGCTACACCTTC
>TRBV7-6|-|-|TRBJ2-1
CASSSQGHEQFF
TGTGCCAGCAGCTCTCAGGGCCATGAGCAGTTCTTC
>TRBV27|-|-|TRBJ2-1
CASAGAGSYNEQFF
TGTGCCAGCGCGGGGGCAGGCTCCTACAATGAGCAGTTCTTC
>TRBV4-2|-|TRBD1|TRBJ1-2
CASSQDPTGGAVFGYTF
TGTGCCAGCAGCCAAGATCCAACAGGGGGCGCCGTGTTTGGCTACACCTTC
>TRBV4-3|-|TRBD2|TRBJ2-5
CASSPRGGLQETQYF
TGCGCCAGCAGCCCCCGGGGAGGGCTCCAAGAGACCCAGTACTTC
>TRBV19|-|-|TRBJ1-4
CASSLYGGPELFF
TGTGCCAGTAGTCTTTACGGAGGCCCGGAACTGTTTTTT
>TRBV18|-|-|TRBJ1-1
CASSPNRVSTEAFF
TGTGCCAGCTCACCAAACAGGGTTAGCACTGAAGCTTTCTTT
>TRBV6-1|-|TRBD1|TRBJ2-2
CAILDRGTGELFF
TGTGCCATCTTGGACAGGGGGACCGGGGAGCTGTTTTTT
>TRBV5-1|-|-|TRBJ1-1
CASSLPGSYTEAFF
TGCGCCAGCAGCTTGCCAGGATCTTACACTGAAGCTTTCTTT
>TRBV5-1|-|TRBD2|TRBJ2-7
CASSSELDGRSYYF
TGCGCCAGCAGCTCGGAACTAGACGGGAGGTCGTATTACTTC
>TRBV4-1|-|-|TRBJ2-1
CASSQAGRAYEQFF
TGCGCCAGCAGCCAAGCGGGCAGGGCCTATGAGCAGTTCTTC
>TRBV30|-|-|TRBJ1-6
CAWMSTAVGDSPLHF
TGTGCCTGGATGAGTACGGCCGTGGGCGATTCACCCCTCCACTTT
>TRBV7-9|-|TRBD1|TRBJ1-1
CASSPPDRGVMNTEAFF
TGTGCCAGCAGCCCCCCGGACAGGGGAGTTATGAACACTGAAGCTTTCTTT
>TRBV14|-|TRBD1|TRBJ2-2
CASSPEQGWTGELFF
TGTGCCAGCAGCCCCGAACAGGGGTGGACCGGGGAGCTGTTTTTT
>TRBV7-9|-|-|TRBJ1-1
CASSLSLNTEAFF
TGTGCCAGCAGCTTAAGTTTGAACACTGAAGCTTTCTTT
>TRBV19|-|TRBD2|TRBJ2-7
CASSWTSGSTYEQYF
TGTGCCAGTAGTTGGACTAGCGGGAGCACCTACGAGCAGTACTTC
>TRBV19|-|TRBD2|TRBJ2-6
CASRGSAGAFSGANVLTF
TGTGCCAGTAGAGGGTCCGCGGGAGCCTTCTCTGGGGCCAACGTCCTGACTTTC
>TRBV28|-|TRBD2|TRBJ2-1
CASSPGTSGTNEQFF
TGTGCCAGCAGCCCAGGGACTAGCGGGACCAATGAGCAGTTCTTC
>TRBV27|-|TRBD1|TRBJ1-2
CASSLIPGQGDYGYTF
TGTGCCAGCAGTTTGATTCCGGGACAGGGTGACTATGGCTACACCTTC
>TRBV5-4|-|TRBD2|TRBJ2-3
CASSLAGGATDTQYF
TGTGCCAGCAGCTTGGCGGGGGGAGCCACAGATACGCAGTATTTT
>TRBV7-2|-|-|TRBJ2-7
CASSLGVVGYEQYF
TGTGCCAGCAGCTTAGGGGTGGTCGGGTACGAGCAGTACTTC
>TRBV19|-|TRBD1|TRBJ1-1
CASSTDPGGNTEAFF
TGTGCCAGTAGTACCGATCCAGGGGGAAACACTGAAGCTTTCTTT
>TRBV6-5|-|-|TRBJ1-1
CASSLYADMNTEAFF
TGTGCCAGCAGCCTTTACGCAGACATGAACACTGAAGCTTTCTTT
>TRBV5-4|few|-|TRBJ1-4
CASSFGGGEKLFF
TGTGCCAGCAGCTTCGGGGGGGGTGAAAAACTGTTTTTT
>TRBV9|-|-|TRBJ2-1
CASSVAPGWGSSYNEQFF
TGTGCCAGCAGCGTAGCCCCCGGGTGGGGGAGCTCCTACAATGAGCAGTTCTTC
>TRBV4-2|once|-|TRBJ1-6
CASSHRQEDYNSPLHF
TGTGCCAGCAGCCACCGACAGGAAGATTATAATTCACCCCTCCACTTT
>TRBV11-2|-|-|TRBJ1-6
CASSPGSYSPLHF
TGTGCCAGCAGCCCGGGAAGCTATTCACCCCTCCACTTT
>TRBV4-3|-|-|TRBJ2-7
CASSQDRGLGGEQYF
TGCGCCAGCAGCCAAGATAGGGGATTGGGTGGAGAGCAGTACTTC
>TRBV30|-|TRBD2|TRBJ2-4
CAWSSLAGVGNIQYF
TGTGCCTGGAGTTCGTTAGCGGGAGTGGGAAACATTCAGTACTTC
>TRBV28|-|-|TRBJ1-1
CASSLGASAEAFF
TGTGCCAGCAGTTTGGGCGCTTCCGCTGAAGCTTTCTTT
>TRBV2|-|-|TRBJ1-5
CASSELQGPPSNQPQHF
TGTGCCAGCAGTGAACTTCAGGGTCCCCCCAGCAATCAGCCCCAGCATTTT
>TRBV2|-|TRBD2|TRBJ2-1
CASRPPGLANNEQFF
TGTGCCAGCAGACCCCCGGGACTAGCTAACAATGAGCAGTTCTTC
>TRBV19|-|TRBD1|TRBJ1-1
CASSYRTGAPSVNTEAFF
TGTGCCAGTAGCTATAGGACAGGGGCCCCGTCTGTGAACACTGAAGCTTTCTTT
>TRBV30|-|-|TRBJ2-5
CAWEKETQYF
TGTGCCTGGGAAAAAGAGACCCAGTACTTC
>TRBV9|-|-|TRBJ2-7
CASSVEGTGSYEQYF
TGTGCCAGCAGCGTAGAAGGGACTGGCTCCTACGAGCAGTACTTC
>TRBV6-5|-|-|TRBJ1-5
CASSYAQSNQPQHF
TGTGCCAGCAGTTACGCTCAGAGCAATCAGCCCCAGCATTTT
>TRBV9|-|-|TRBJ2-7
CASSVGTRPMGEQYF
TGTGCCAGCAGCGTAGGAACTCGTCCCATGGGCGAGCAGTACTTC
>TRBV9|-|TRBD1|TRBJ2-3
CASSPPLGQGTDTQYF
TGTGCCAGCAGCCCCCCCTTGGGACAGGGGACAGATACGCAGTATTTT
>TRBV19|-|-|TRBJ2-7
CASSWTANYEQYF
TGTGCCAGTAGTTGGACTGCAAACTACGAGCAGTACTTC
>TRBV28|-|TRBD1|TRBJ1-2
CASSPTGAEDGYTF
TGTGCCAGCAGTCCGACAGGGGCGGAAGATGGCTACACCTTC
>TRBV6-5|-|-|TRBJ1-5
CASGAGVNQPQHF
TGTGCCAGCGGGGCAGGGGTCAATCAGCCCCAGCATTTT
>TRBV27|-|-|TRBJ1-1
CASKWGGNTEAFF
TGTGCCAGCAAGTGGGGGGGCAACACTGAAGCTTTCTTT
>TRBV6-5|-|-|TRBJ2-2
CASSYSTVSNTGELFF
TGTGCCAGCAGTTACTCGACAGTATCGAACACCGGGGAGCTGTTTTTT
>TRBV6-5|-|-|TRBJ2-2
CASSPQATGELFF
TGTGCCAGCAGTCCTCAAGCCACCGGGGAGCTGTTTTTT
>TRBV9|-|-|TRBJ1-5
CASSVGSSNQPQHF
TGTGCCAGCAGCGTAGGAAGTAGCAATCAGCCCCAGCATTTT
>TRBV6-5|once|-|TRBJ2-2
CASSYDYSGELFF
TGTGCCAGCAGTTATGATTATAGCGGGGAGCTGTTTTTT
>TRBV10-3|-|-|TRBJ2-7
CAISDLGAYEQYF
TGTGCCATCAGTGACCTGGGCGCCTACGAGCAGTACTTC
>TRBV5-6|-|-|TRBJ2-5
CASSLAGNRQETQYF
TGTGCCAGCAGCTTGGCAGGGAACCGCCAAGAGACCCAGTACTTC
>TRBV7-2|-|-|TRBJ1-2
CASSLGRGAGYGYTF
TGTGCCAGCAGTTTAGGCCGTGGAGCGGGCTATGGCTACACCTTC